This TCR beta chain was observed in a study of blood T cells in healthy people across ages. Concerning this clonotype: Its antigen is as yet unknown.

Study-wide findings and caveats: Naive and antigen-experienced cells were not separated, limiting conclusive comparison.

Through a sample-barcoded 5' primer and a J-beta primer mix, a second PCR was run for 7 to 11 cycles. A template-switch adaptor containing 12 random nucleotides labeled each cDNA molecule. TCRdb reprocessed the 5' RACE reads with MiXCR, giving one entry per CDR3 protein. In the table there are about 800,000 distinct CDR3 sequences, approximately 25% of which are singletons. The CDR3 totals 14 residues. Germline CDR1 is SEHNR and CDR2 is FQNEAQ (reference sequence). Trimming removed 7 bases from V and 0 bases from J, with 12 bases in between. This same sample was also taken into another study, of T cells of mothers and their children. That work adds: Related mother-child pairs shared marginally more repertoire than unrelated pairs, though not significantly.

The source of this sequence is a boy aged 10-17 years in good health. The sample was blood. The rearrangement links TRBV7-9 to TRBJ1-2; D is possibly TRBD1 (5 bases). The CDR3 sequence: CASTKTGANYGYTF. CDR3 coding DNA: TGTGCCAGCACCAAAACAGGTGCTAACTATGGCTACACCTTC.